This entry lists 4 T cell receptor beta chains sequenced from one sample in a study of T cells in Graves' hyperthyroidism and ophthalmopathy. Amplified TCR beta CDR3 regions came from RNA transcripts. HTBI primers drove first-round RT-PCR of the TCR CDR3. Each CDR3 protein gets one entry after TCRdb re-called the multiplex PCR reads with MiXCR. The data hold some 510,000 distinct CDR3 sequences, with under 60% observed a single time. The sample was peripheral blood or thyroid tissue (not recorded which). These receptors all come from a woman aged 18-29 years with Graves' hyperthyroidism.

This clonotype was found once. An end of the junction differs from the germline gene, which may be a read error. V usage is TRBV7-3 and J usage is TRBJ2-7, with a weak D call TRBD2 (5 bases). The CDR3 runs 15 residues. Germline V lookup: CDR1 SGHTA, CDR2 FQGTGA. The chain's CDR3 is CTSSPAVRSGGVQYF. The CDR3 DNA sequence: TGTACCAGCAGCCCCGCTGTGCGATCCGGAGGCGTGCAGTACTTC.

The chain couples TRBV2 to TRBJ1-2; 8 nucleotides match TRBD1. Per the germline V gene, CDR1 is SNHLY and CDR2 is FYNNEI. The CDR3 length is 15 residues. J lost 2 bases, V lost 3 bases, and 5 bases had no gene match. CDR3 nucleotides: TGTGCCAGCAGTGACCGACAGGGGAGGAACTATGGCTACACCTTC. The encoded protein is CASSDRQGRNYGYTF.

Points on this clonotype: This could be a read error, since a much larger clone is one nucleotide away. The gene calls are TRBV10-2 and TRBJ1-5; D unclear. This CDR3 region has 14 residues. From germline, CDR1 is WSHSY and CDR2 SAAADI. The CDR3 loop reads CASSDLYSNQPQLF. As DNA, the CDR3 is TGCGCCAGCAGTGATTTGTATAGCAATCAGCCCCAGCTTTTT.

This rearrangement joins TRBV29-1 to TRBJ2-3; no definite D call. The V and J ends lost 4 bases and 8 bases respectively, with 13 bases between them. This CDR3 spans 12 amino acids. CDR1 is SQVTM and CDR2 is ANQGSEA in the germline V gene. The CDR3 coding sequence is TGCAGCGTTGGGCTCCCACGGGTTACGCAGTATTTT. It specifies CSVGLPRVTQYF.